This T cell receptor (beta chain) comes out of a study of T cell responses to AZD1222 COVID-19 vaccine (dated by TCRdb to the early 2020s). About the full investigation: AZD1222 recipients with second doses at about 4 weeks or about 12 weeks were pooled, because spike-specific TCR depth and breadth did not differ between schedules. Enrollment into the trials was organized by age into subgroups of 18-55, 56-69 and 70-plus years, and those subgroups contained about 160, 30 and 59 TCR-sequenced participants, respectively. A total of 230 to 250 trial participants underwent TCR sequencing, of whom some 210 received two doses of AZD1222 and some 25 received two doses of the MenACWY control vaccine. Overall study outcomes, separate from this receptor: CD4 TCRs associated with the vaccine covered the entire spike protein, and the dominant responses were in regions 160-218 and 743-854. Conclusions about previously exposed vaccinees are limited because only five to seven AZD1222 recipients were SARS-CoV-2 seropositive at baseline. Because no day 14 peak-response samples were available, repertoires were characterized only after the peak T cell response. Nearly half of unique spike-specific TCRs reportedly recognized epitopes outside regions mutated in the B.1.351 and B.1.1.7 variants. In the small 56-69-year group, the increase in depth fell short of significance, most likely because of low power. Most participants were white British and females outnumbered males, and the authors suggested that clonal diversity may have been underestimated. After two AZD1222 doses, spike-specific TCR breadth and depth were significantly higher than at day 0 and than in MenACWY recipients.

The CDR3 regions of human TCRbeta chains were subjected to immunosequencing. From the authors' description of their analysis: Repertoire TCRs were checked for matches against a reference library of SARS-CoV-2-specific TCRs that had been generated using the MIRA antigen-specificity platform. Breadth was defined as the fraction of unique TCRs that were SARS-CoV-2-associated. Depth was defined as the fraction of total T cells that were SARS-CoV-2-associated. Using the MIRA data, each spike-specific TCR was mapped to the spike region that the TCR reacts to and placed in a CD4 or CD8 class. Log10-transformed breadth and depth values were compared by one-way ANOVA with Sidak's multiple comparisons tests. TCRdb mirrors the immuneACCESS table, restricted to in-frame sequences. Some clones are absent from its copies; in checked studies, under half trace to an unresolved V gene, and the reason for the others is unknown. That table furnishes V, J and clone size, whereas the DNA furnished D and trimming. The sample yields about 170,000 clones; roughly 89% were counted once. 1.6% of the sample rests with the top ten.

The time point label on this specimen signifies: baseline before first vaccination. Samples from vaccinated people were obtained from the UK trials COV001 and COV002, which included a single-blind randomized controlled phase 2/3 trial of AZD1222 (ChAdOx1 nCoV-19) in healthy adults. Trial participant PBMC samples were collected at day 0 and day 28 after the second dose for TCRbeta chain sequencing. Based on the germline V gene, the CDR1 and CDR2 sequences are SGHAT and FQNNGV. Including cysteine and phenylalanine, the CDR3 has 14 amino acids. The entry retains the CDR3 DNA only, 42 bases that are in frame from base 1. Ends trimmed: V by 6 bases, J by 2 bases; bases unmatched to a gene: 6. With respect to this clone: What antigen it recognizes has not been identified. Nothing much larger sits one base from this clone, and base qualities are not available.

Specimen: peripheral blood, collected on day 0 of AZD1222 vaccination. The rearranged segments are TRBV11-2 and TRBJ2-5, and TRBD2 aligns with 7 junction nucleotides. This sequence was found in an adult in good health. The CDR3 sequence is CASSWGRVQETQYF. The DNA is TGTGCCAGCAGTTGGGGGAGGGTACAAGAGACCCAGTACTTC.